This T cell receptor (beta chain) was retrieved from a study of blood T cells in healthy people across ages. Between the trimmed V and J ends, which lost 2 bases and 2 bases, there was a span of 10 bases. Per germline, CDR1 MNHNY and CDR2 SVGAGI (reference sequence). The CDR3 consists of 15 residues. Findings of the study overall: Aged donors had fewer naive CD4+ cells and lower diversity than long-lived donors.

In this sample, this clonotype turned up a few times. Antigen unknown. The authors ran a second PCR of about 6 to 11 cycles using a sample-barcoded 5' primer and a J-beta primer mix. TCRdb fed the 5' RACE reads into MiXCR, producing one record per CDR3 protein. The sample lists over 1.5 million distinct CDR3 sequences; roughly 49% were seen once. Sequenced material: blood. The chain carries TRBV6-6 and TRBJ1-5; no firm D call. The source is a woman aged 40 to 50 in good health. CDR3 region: CASSYVTKGNQPQHF. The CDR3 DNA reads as TGTGCCAGCAGTTACGTGACAAAAGGCAATCAGCCCCAGCATTTT.